The source of this TCR beta chain is a study of cytomegalovirus exposure and HLA in healthy donors (dated by TCRdb to about 2017). With regard to the full study: In an earlier analysis of fewer than 750 of the donors, 276 Gb of sequence data and 120 million or so unique TCR beta sequences from 150 million to 200 million T cells were reported. High-throughput TCR immunosequencing, statistical association of individual TCRs with disease status, and machine learning were combined to predict cytomegalovirus infection status. An early release that covered about 600 HLA-typed donors contained approximately 320 gigabases of sequencing data and 65 million to 100 million unique TCR sequences. An earlier analysis of several hundred of the donors used high-throughput TCR beta sequencing to judge whether each TCR beta V gene segment behaved as functional or pseudogenic. The study used immunosequencing to profile the T cell repertoires of under 700 subjects and linked those repertoires to cytomegalovirus serostatus. Genome-wide SNP genotypes for about 60% of the roughly 700 donors were used in a later genetic analysis, which treated that subset as a discovery cohort. The aim of the study was to test whether cataloging public T cell receptors could identify signatures of past pathogen exposure. Alongside the repertoire data, information on donor age, sex, ethnicity and CMV serostatus was compiled. Because of strong linkage in the cohort, roughly five DR-DQ haplotypes were treated as single units for association and clustering. Along with the roughly 670-subject first cohort, a separate validation cohort of around 120 different subjects was used. Rather than drawing on any new phenotypic data, the later analysis identified candidate immune exposures from TCR beta sequences and the way those sequences occurred across donors. Both class I and class II loci were covered by HLA typing, at four-digit resolution. A later analysis re-examined previously published TCR beta repertoires from just over 650 donors and added high-resolution HLA genotyping to investigate patterns of TCR occurrence. Every repertoire in the discovery cohort had been generated on one and the same sequencing platform. Of the roughly 400 genotyped donors, approximately 81% were placed in the genetic ancestry cluster associated with self-reported Caucasian donors. Across some 400 genotyped donors of the cohort, an average of approximately 240,000 unique TCR beta nucleotide sequences per donor were sequenced, and roughly 18% of those sequences were non-productive. The number of typed donors differed by locus: about 620-640 for A, B, C, DRB1 and DQB1; 500 to 550 for DQA1; around 610 for DPA1; and approximately 450 for DPB1.

On the study overall, not on this receptor specifically: Because some donors lacked HLA typing at each locus, the association tests relied only on the typed subset. Compared with equally common non-associated chains, HLA-associated TCR beta chains in a later analysis were more clonally expanded and had lower generation probabilities. In this cohort, only TCR beta chains were sequenced, and detectable features were limited by the absence of alpha or paired-chain data. A later analysis found that most CMV-associated TCR beta chains appeared HLA-restricted, with HLA associations seemingly driven largely by CMV exposure. A further reported finding was that TCR beta sequences accurately predicted the HLA-A and HLA-B alleles for most subjects in the first cohort. Correlated functional status among segregating V segments might be attributable to linkage disequilibrium, but an unknown experimental factor could not be ruled out. A later genetic analysis associated a missense DCLRE1C variant with V-gene and J-gene trimming of TCR beta chains, and an independent cohort replicated the association. In an earlier analysis of about 600 of the donors, most TCR beta V segments appeared in productive rearrangements about 87% or about 30% of the time, broadly matching IMGT annotations. A later genetic analysis reported fewer N-insertions in productive TCRs among donors in an Asian-associated ancestry cluster than the approximately 700-donor mean. The study gave a list of some 150 TCR beta chains associated with cytomegalovirus. Presence/absence analyses assumed roughly uniform sequencing depth across donors, an assumption that may not hold. A later analysis found that TCR association rates varied across HLA loci, with DRB1 alleles showing the most associated TCRs and HLA-C alleles the fewest. Immune exposure information for the cohort was limited to CMV serostatus. The sequencing pipeline was judged likely to have produced a cluster of highly shared sequence variants as a technical artifact. The authors suggested that the approach could potentially be generalized to other disease states and immunological phenotypes. Assigning TCR associations to individual alleles was difficult when HLA alleles, especially DR and DQ, strongly co-occurred. In a later analysis, 16,951 TCR beta sequences were associated with specific HLA alleles at a false discovery rate of 0.05. In a later analysis, several top co-occurrence clusters were reported to appear linked to parvovirus B19, influenza, CMV and Epstein-Barr virus. Most TCR sequences were observed very rarely across donors, whereas some public TCRs were present in many individuals. The 87-base-pair reads could not distinguish some IMGT-functional V segments, including TRBV6-2 and TRBV6-3, so those segments were excluded. Seventeen rarely observed V segments, including chromosome 9 orphons, were excluded from the earlier analysis of about 610 of the donors because counts were too low. Cytomegalovirus status was reported to be diagnosed by the classifier with high specificity and sensitivity in both the original and validation cohorts. Three of the identified cytomegalovirus-associated TCR beta chains were confirmed in vitro to be specific for cytomegalovirus antigens.

The CDR3 contains 14 residues, cysteine and phenylalanine counted. Left in the record is the CDR3 DNA by itself, 42 bases read in frame from the first base. V was cut back by 5 bases and J by 2 bases, leaving a gap of 11 bases between them. Looking up the germline V gene yields CDR1 SGHTA and CDR2 FQGTGA. The library was generated by the immunoSEQ multiplex PCR assay. A mixture of 60 forward primers for TCR Vbeta segments and 13 reverse primers for TCR Jbeta segments was used in the multiplex PCR. The CDR3 region of rearranged TCR beta genes was amplified from genomic DNA with a multiplex PCR assay. Amplified TCR beta libraries were sequenced as 87-base-pair reads on the Illumina HiSeq System. As for how the authors treated the data: In a later analysis, 77 million or so unique TCR beta chains were counted across the 500 to 700 repertoires, and around 10 million of these chains were shared by at least two donors. A nearest-neighbor algorithm error-corrected the raw reads and collapsed the reads into unique sequences, merging closely related sequences to remove PCR and sequencing errors. Alignment of CDR3 sequences to IMGT reference sequences was used to assign V, D and J gene segments. Each retained sequence needed at least a six-nucleotide match to both a V gene segment and a J gene segment. A rearrangement was called productive if the CDR3 had no stop codons and remained in frame with V and J, and every other rearrangement was called non-productive. CDR3 was defined by IMGT convention, running from the second conserved V-encoded cysteine to the conserved J-encoded phenylalanine. The earlier analysis of 587 of the donors excluded any sequence lacking an unambiguous match to a single V gene segment. In an earlier analysis of several hundred of the donors, V segments were called functional above 56.7% productive rearrangements and were called segregating when the between-donor standard deviation exceeded 5%. A statistical classification framework was built to diagnose cytomegalovirus status from the catalog of TCR beta chain sequences. A later analysis assigned V and J genes by comparing TCR nucleotide sequences with IMGT/GENE-DB human TR gene sequences. The TCRdist pipeline was used in a later analysis to assign CDR3 sequences and most-parsimonious VDJ recombination scenarios. A later analysis defined each TCR beta chain by its CDR3 amino acid sequence plus V-gene family, and excluded reads lacking a unique V-gene family. To address suspected cross-contamination and a sequencing artifact, a later analysis removed 592 highly shared, low-generation-probability nucleotide sequences. In a later analysis, a clonal expansion index was calculated for each public chain from normalized within-repertoire ranks of inferred template counts. In a later analysis, generation probabilities were computed using a VDJ recombination model fitted to out-of-frame rearrangements, and the results were checked against IGoR. A later analysis scored TCR-TCR, TCR-HLA and TCR-CMV co-occurrence with hypergeometric tests, applying a repertoire-size bias correction to TCR pairs. To estimate false discovery rates, a later analysis permuted the HLA or CMV assignments 20 times. In a later analysis, co-occurring TCRs were grouped using DBSCAN, with TCRdist sequence similarity added in when clustering inside HLA-allele-positive subsets. Repertoires with fewer than 30,000 or more than 120,000 public chains, plus five repertoires with anomalous nucleotide sharing, were excluded from co-occurrence clustering. TCRdb limited this immuneACCESS table to in-frame rearrangements with V and J called. A share of clones is missing; checked studies link under half to unresolved V genes, and the rest is unexplained. V, J and clone size were drawn from that table, and D and trimming were deduced from the DNA. The sample includes tens of thousands of clones, with 65% to 85% observed a single time. About 4% of the sample goes to the ten largest clones.

In its sample, this clone was seen a few times. Its target antigen remains unknown. It has no much larger one-base neighbor in the sample; base qualities were not kept. The cohort comprised under 700 healthy bone marrow donors. At the time of sampling, all cohort members were nominally healthy, though unrecorded immune exposures were likely present. The donor tested CMV seronegative, placing the donor among the 300 to 400 seronegative members of the cohort. Every donor gave a peripheral blood sample, and the peripheral blood mononuclear cells from that sample were used for TCR beta sequencing. Genomic DNA extraction from the blood cell samples was performed with the Qiagen DNeasy Blood Extraction Kit.

The chain employs TRBV7-3 and TRBJ2-3; the best D guess is TRBD2, with 5 bases matching. Sequencing was carried out using PBMCs. This receptor was identified in a man aged 50 to 60 in good health and CMV-seronegative. Read as DNA, the sequence is TGTGCCAGCAGCAATGCGGGCTCCACAGATACGCAGTATTTT. It codes for CASSNAGSTDTQYF.